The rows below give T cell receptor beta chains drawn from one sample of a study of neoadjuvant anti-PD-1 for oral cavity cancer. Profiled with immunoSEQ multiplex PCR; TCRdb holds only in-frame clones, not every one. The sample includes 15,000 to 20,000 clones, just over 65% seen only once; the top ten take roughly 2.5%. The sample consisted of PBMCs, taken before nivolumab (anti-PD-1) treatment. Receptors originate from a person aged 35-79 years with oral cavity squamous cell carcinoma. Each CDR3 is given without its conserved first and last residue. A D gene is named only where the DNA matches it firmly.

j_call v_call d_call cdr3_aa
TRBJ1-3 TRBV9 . ASSAQGWDTIY
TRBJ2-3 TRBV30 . AWGQRSTDTQY
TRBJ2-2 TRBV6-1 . ASSANPLGVVGELF
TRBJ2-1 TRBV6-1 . ASRAALYNEQF
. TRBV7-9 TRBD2 ASSLRLAGGYEQY
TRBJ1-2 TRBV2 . ASSSQISYGYT
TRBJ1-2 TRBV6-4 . ASSLPNYGYT
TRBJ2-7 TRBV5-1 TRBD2 ASSRGGQAPGEQY
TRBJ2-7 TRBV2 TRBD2 ASSSRLAGGTPNEQY
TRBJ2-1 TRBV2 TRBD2 ASSERGTSGSYNEQF
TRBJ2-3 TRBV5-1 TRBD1 ASSRDRDTDTQY
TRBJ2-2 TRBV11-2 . ASSWERAVGELF
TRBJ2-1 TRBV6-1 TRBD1 ASSGLGQGGSYNEQF
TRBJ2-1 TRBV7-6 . ASSTGQINEQF
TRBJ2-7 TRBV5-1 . ASSPGDLTIYEQY
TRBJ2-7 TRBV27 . ASSPSYSSGAYEQY
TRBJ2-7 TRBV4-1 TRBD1 ASSQGQGSYEQY
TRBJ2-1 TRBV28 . ASSSPGDNTRGQF
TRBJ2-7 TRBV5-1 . ASSWTEKDEQY
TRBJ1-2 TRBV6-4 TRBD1 ASSALPGQVSGYT
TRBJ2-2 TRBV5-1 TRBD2 ASRRDGGANTGELF
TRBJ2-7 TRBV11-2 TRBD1 ASSLRGGWYEQY
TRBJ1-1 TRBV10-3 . AISGGARTEAF
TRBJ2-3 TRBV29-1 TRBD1 SVEADLDRESTDTQY
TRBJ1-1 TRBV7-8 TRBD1 ASSLVGGQARAEAF
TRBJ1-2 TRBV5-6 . ASSLPGNYGYT
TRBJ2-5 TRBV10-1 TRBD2 ASSEGGSGRETQY
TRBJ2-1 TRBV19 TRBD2 ASSMAGTSVHEQF
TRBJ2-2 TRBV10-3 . AISQGETGELF
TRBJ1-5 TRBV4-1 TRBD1 ASSQDRTGYEQPQH
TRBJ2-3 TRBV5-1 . ASSLLRADTQY
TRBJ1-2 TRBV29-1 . SVEKAGAGGYT
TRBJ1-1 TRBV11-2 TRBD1 ASSSSRGMNTEAF
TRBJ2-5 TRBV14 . ASSQGARSATQY
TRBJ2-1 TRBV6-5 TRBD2 ASSLAGAGSNEQF
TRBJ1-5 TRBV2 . AVSDPRSNQPQH
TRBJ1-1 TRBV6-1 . ASKGDRKANTEAF
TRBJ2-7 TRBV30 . AAGAFPFYEQY
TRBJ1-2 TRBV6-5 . ASSYEGAGYGYT
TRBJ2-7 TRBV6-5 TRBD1 ASSRQGYSYEQY
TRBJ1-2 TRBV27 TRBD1 ASGGTGARGYT
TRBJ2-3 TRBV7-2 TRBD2 ASSLLAGVADTQY
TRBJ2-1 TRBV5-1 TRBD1 ASSYRTGYANEQF
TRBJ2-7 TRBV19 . ASSPGISEQY
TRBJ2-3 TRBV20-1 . SAQKVDTQY
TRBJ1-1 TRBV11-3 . ASSLGGGEMNTEAF
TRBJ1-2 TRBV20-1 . SAFRPNGYT
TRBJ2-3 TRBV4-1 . ASSQDPGSDTQY
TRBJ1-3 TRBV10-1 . ASSAGSSGNTIY
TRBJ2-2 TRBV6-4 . ASSAGEGYPGELF
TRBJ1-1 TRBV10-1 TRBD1 ASSEGTGGTEAF
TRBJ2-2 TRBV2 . ASRAGTHTGELF
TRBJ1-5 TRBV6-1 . ASVRDPNQPQH
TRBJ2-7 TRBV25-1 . ASSECGDSLMGEQY